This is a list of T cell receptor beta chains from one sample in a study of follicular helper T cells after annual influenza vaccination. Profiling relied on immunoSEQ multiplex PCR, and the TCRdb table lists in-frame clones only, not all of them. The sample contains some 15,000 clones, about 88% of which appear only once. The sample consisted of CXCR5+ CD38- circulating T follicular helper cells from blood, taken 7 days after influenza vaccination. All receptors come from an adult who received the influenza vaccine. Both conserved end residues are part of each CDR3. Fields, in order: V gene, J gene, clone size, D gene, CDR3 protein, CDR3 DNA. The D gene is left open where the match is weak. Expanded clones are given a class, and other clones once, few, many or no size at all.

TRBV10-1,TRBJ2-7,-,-,CASTLLANYEQYF,TGCGCCAGCACTTTGCTAGCGAATTACGAGCAGTACTTC
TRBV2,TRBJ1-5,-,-,CASSGQGRQPQHF,TGTGCCAGCAGTGGGCAGGGCAGGCAGCCCCAGCATTTT
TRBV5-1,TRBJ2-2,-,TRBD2,CASSSGSYTGELFF,TGCGCCAGTTCTAGCGGGAGTTACACCGGGGAGCTGTTTTTT
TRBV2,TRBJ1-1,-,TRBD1,CASMGQANTEAFF,TGTGCCAGCATGGGACAGGCGAACACTGAAGCTTTCTTT
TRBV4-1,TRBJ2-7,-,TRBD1,CASSQRQGGSEQYF,TGCGCCAGCAGCCAGCGACAGGGGGGGAGTGAGCAGTACTTC
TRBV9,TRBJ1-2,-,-,CASSPDINYGYTF,TGTGCCAGCAGCCCGGACATTAACTATGGCTACACCTTC
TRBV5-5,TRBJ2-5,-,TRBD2,CASRSGSGRALGQETQYF,TGTGCCAGCCGCTCAGGGAGTGGGAGGGCCCTCGGGCAAGAGACCCAGTACTTC
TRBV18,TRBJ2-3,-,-,CASSPWGGPTDTQYF,TGTGCCAGCTCTCCATGGGGGGGGCCGACAGATACGCAGTATTTT
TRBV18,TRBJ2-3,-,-,CASSPGGMSTDTQYF,TGTGCCAGCTCACCGGGCGGGATGAGCACAGATACGCAGTATTTT
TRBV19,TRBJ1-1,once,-,CASSIHRVGDTEAFF,TGTGCCAGTAGTATTCATCGGGTTGGAGACACTGAAGCTTTCTTT
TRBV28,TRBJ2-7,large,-,CASSNGGAKGYEQYF,TGTGCCAGCAGCAACGGCGGGGCGAAAGGCTACGAGCAGTACTTC
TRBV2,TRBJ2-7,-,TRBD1,CASKPQGARGSYEQYF,TGTGCCAGCAAGCCACAGGGGGCACGAGGTTCCTACGAGCAGTACTTC
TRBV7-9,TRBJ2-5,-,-,CASSLSTGKETQYF,TGTGCCAGCAGCTTATCCACAGGAAAAGAGACCCAGTACTTC
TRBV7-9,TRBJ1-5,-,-,CASSSDGRQPQHF,TGTGCCAGCAGCTCGGACGGGAGGCAGCCCCAGCATTTT
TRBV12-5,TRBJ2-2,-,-,CASGSLTGHTGELFF,TGTGCTAGTGGTTCTCTTACAGGGCACACCGGGGAGCTGTTTTTT
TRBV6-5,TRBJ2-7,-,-,CASSFFGVMPYEQYF,TGTGCCAGCAGTTTTTTCGGGGTCATGCCCTACGAGCAGTACTTC
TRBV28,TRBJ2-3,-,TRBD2,CASSLSSPTSGRGTDTQYF,TGTGCCAGCAGTTTATCTTCCCCGACTAGCGGTAGGGGGACAGATACGCAGTATTTT
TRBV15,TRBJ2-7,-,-,CATSRDLRGEQYF,TGTGCCACCAGCAGAGACCTCCGAGGCGAGCAGTACTTC
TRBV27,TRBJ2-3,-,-,CASSPQFTDTQYF,TGTGCCAGCAGTCCGCAGTTTACAGATACGCAGTATTTT
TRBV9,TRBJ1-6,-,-,CASSVVWSSYNSPLHF,TGTGCCAGCAGCGTAGTTTGGAGCTCCTATAATTCACCCCTCCACTTT
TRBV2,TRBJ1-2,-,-,CASSEAGHTAAGYTF,TGTGCCAGCAGTGAAGCTGGACACACGGCGGCTGGCTACACCTTC
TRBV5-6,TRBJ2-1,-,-,CASSSRGYNEQFF,TGTGCCAGCAGCTCCCGGGGGTACAATGAGCAGTTCTTC
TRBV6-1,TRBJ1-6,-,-,CASTTLGQYNSPLHF,TGTGCCAGCACTACCCTAGGACAGTATAATTCACCCCTCCACTTT
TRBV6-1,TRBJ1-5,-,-,CASSERSGWQPQHF,TGTGCCAGCAGTGAAAGGTCAGGGTGGCAGCCCCAGCATTTT
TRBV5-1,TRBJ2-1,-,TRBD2,CASSSQGGGSYNEQFF,TGCGCCAGCAGCTCGCAGGGCGGGGGGTCCTACAATGAGCAGTTCTTC
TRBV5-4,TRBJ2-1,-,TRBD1,CASSPRTGFQYNEQFF,TGTGCCAGCAGCCCCCGGACAGGGTTTCAGTACAATGAGCAGTTCTTC
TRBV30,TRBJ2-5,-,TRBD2,CAWSPKGLAGPTQYF,TGTGCCTGGAGCCCCAAAGGGCTAGCGGGGCCGACCCAGTACTTC
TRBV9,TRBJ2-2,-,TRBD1,CASSPRSGGNTGELFF,TGTGCCAGCAGCCCTCGGTCAGGGGGTAATACGGGGGAGCTGTTTTTT
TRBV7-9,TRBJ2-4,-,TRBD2,CASSLAGGAKNIQYF,TGTGCCAGCAGCTTAGCGGGAGGGGCAAAAAACATTCAGTACTTC
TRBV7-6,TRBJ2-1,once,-,CASSRSQGSEQFF,TGTGCCAGCAGCCGCTCCCAGGGGAGTGAGCAGTTCTTC
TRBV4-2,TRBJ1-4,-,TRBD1,CASSQANVGQGNEKLFF,TGTGCCAGCAGCCAAGCCAATGTCGGACAGGGAAACGAAAAACTGTTTTTT
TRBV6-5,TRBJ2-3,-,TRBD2,CASRRGGTDTQYF,TGTGCCAGCAGACGGGGGGGGACAGATACGCAGTATTTT
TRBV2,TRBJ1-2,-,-,CASSATQGAGYTF,TGTGCCAGCAGTGCCACACAGGGTGCCGGCTACACCTTC